One T cell receptor beta chain is described in this entry. Its specificity is not known. The junction had 9 bases not matched to a gene; V was cut back by 5 bases and J by 5 bases. This CDR3 contains 14 residues. Per the germline V gene, CDR1 is GTSNPN and CDR2 is SVGIG (reference sequence). This specimen comes from a study of CD8+ T cells in alopecia areata. Study results and limitations: Persistence in scalp and blood during tofacitinib was observed for many expanded lesional clones. Since there was just one nonresponder, nobody can yet say how baseline CD8+ expansion ties to response.

Sequencing relied on a cDNA template that was reverse transcribed from extracted RNA. TCRdb keeps only in-frame clones here, not all; method: immunoSEQ multiplex PCR. This table holds more than 200,000 clones, 55% to 70% found once. The treatment is: oral pan-JAK inhibitor, 5-10 mg twice daily. This TCR was recovered from a human donor with alopecia areata. The rearrangement links TRBV30 to TRBJ2-7; 10 nucleotides agree with TRBD1. The material was CD4+ T cells sorted from blood, obtained at week 4, from a patient treated with tofacitinib. The CDR3: CAWARTGGAHEQYF. The CDR3 DNA sequence: TGTGCCTGGGCCCGGACAGGGGGTGCCCACGAGCAGTACTTC.